This T cell receptor beta chain was obtained from a study of control samples from healthy donors and cancer patients. Profiled with immunoSEQ multiplex PCR; TCRdb holds only in-frame clones, not every one. The sample carries about 65,000 clones, around nine tenths recorded once. The clonotype was recovered from a woman aged 45-59 years with colorectal cancer. Input material: PBMCs.

The CDR3 loop reads CASSFRDYGYTF. CDR3 nucleotides: TGTGCCAGCAGTTTTAGGGACTATGGCTACACCTTC. V usage is TRBV12-3 or TRBV12-4 and J usage is TRBJ1-2; D gene uncertain. The V gene lost 3 bases and the J gene lost 3 bases, with 5 bases spanning the gap. This CDR3 has 12 residues.